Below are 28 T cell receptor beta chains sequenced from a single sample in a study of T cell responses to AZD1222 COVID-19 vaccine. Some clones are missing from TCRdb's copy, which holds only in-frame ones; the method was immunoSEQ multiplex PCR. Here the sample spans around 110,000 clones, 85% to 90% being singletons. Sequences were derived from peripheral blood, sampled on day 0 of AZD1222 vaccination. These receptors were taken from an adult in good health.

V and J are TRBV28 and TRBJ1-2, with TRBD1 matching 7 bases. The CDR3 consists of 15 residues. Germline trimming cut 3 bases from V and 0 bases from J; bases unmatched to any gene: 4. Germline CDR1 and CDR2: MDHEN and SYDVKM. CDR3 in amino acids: CASSFTGTANYGYTF. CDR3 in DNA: TGTGCCAGCAGTTTTACCGGGACAGCTAACTATGGCTACACCTTC.

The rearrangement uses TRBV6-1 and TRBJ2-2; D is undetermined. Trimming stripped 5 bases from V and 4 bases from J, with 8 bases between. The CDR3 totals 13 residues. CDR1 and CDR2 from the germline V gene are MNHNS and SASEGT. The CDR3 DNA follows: TGTGCCAGCAGTCTTAGGCCCACCGGGGAGCTGTTTTTT. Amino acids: CASSLRPTGELFF.

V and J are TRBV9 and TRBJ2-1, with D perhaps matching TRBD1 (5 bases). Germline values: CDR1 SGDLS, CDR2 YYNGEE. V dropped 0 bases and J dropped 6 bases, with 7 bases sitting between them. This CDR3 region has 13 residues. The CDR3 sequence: CASSVGGRNEQFF. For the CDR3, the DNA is TGTGCCAGCAGCGTAGGGGGCCGCAATGAGCAGTTCTTC.

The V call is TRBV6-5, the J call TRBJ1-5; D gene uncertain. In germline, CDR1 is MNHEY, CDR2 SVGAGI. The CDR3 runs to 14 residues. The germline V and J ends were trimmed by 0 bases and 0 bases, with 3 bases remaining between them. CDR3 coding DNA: TGTGCCAGCAGTTACTCCTCTAGCAATCAGCCCCAGCATTTT. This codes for CASSYSSSNQPQHF.

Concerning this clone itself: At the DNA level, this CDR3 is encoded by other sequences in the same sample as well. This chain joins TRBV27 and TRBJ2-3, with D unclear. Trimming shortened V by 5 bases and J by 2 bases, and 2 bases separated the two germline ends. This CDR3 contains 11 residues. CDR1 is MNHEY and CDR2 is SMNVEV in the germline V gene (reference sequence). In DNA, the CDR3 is TGTGCCAGCAGTGCCACAGATACGCAGTATTTT. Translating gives CASSATDTQYF.

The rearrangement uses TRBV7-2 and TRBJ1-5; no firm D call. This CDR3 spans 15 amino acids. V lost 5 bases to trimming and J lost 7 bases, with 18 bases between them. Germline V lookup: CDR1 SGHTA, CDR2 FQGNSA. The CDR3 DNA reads TGTGCCAGCAGCGCTATTATGTGGGGTAGGCAGCCCCAGCATTTT. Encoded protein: CASSAIMWGRQPQHF.

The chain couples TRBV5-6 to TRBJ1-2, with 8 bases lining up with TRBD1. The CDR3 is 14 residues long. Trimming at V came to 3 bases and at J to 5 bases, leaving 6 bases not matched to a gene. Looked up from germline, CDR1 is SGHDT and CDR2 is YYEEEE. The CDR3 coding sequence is TGTGCCAGCAGCTACGGACAGGGAGGATATGGCTACACCTTC. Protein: CASSYGQGGYGYTF.

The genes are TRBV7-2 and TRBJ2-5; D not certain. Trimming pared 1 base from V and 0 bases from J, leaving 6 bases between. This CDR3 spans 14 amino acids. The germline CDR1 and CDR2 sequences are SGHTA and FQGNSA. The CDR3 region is CASSLDWNQETQYF. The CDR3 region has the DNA TGTGCCAGCAGCTTAGATTGGAACCAAGAGACCCAGTACTTC.

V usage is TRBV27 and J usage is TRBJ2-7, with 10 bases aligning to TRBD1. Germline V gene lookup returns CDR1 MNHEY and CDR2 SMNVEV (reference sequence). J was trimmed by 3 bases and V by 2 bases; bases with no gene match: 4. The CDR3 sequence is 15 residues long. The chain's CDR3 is CASSLKWTGGYEQYF. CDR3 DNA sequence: TGTGCCAGCAGTTTAAAATGGACAGGGGGCTACGAGCAGTACTTC.

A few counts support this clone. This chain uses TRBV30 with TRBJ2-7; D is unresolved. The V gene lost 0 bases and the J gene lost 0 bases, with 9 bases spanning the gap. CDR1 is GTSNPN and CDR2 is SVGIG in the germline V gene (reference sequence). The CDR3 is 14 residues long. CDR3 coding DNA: TGTGCCTGGAGTGTAACCGGGCACTCCTACGAGCAGTACTTC. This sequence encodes CAWSVTGHSYEQYF.

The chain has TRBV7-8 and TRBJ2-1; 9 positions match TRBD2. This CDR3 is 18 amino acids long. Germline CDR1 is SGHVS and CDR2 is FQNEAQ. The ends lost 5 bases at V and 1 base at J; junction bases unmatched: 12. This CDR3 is CASSPDPRGGASYNEQFF. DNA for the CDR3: TGTGCCAGCAGCCCCGATCCGCGGGGGGGAGCTTCCTACAATGAGCAGTTCTTC.

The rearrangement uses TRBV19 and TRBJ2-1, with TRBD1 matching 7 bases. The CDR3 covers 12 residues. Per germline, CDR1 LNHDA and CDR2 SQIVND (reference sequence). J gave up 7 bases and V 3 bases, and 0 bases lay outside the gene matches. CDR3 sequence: CASSIRGNEQFF. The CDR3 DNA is TGTGCCAGTAGTATCAGGGGGAATGAGCAGTTCTTC.

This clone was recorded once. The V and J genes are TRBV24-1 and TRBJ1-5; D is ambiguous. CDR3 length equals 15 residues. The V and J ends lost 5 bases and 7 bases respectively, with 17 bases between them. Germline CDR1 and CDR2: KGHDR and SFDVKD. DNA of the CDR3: TGTGCCACCAGTGCCGCCGGGGTCGGGTCCCAGCCCCAGCATTTT. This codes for CATSAAGVGSQPQHF.

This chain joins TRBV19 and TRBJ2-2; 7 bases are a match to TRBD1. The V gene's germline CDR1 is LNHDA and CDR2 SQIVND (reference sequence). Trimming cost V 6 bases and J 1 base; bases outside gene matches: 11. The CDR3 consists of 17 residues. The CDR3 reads CASSLGTQGVNTGELFF. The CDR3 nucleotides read TGTGCCAGTAGCCTGGGGACGCAGGGGGTGAACACCGGGGAGCTGTTTTTT.

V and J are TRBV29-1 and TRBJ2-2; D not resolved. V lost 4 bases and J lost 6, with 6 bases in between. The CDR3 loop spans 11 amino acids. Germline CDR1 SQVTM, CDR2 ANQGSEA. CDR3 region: CSVVAAGELFF. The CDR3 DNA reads TGCAGCGTTGTGGCGGCCGGGGAGCTGTTTTTT.

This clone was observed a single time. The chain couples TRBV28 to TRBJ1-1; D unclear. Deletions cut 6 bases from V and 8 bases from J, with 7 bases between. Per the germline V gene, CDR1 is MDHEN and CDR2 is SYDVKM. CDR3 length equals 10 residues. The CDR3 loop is CASRRGEAFF. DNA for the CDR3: TGTGCCAGCAGAAGAGGAGAAGCTTTCTTT. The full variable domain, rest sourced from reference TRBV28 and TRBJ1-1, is DVKVTQSSRYLVKRTGEKVFLECVQDMDHENMFWYRQDPGLGLRLIYFSYDVKMKEKGDIPEGYSVSREKKERFSLILESASTNQTSMYLCASRRGEAFFGQGTRLTVV.

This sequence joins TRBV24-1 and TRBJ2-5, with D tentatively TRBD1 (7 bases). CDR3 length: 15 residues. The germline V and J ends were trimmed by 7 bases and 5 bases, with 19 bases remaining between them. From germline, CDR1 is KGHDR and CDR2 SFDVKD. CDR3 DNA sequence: TGTGCCACCAGCCCGGGACAGCCAGGGGGGGAGACCCAGTACTTC. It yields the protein CATSPGQPGGETQYF.

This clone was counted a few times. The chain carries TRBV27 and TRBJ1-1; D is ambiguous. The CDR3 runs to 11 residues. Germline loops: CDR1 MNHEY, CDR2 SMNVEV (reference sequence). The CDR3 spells CQSGWNTEAFF. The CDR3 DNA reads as TGTCAATCTGGGTGGAACACTGAAGCTTTCTTT.

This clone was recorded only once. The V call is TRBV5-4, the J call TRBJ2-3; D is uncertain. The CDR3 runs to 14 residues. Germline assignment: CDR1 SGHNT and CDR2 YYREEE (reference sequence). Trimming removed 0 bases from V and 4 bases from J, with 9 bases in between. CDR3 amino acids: CASSLASVPDTQYF. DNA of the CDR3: TGTGCCAGCAGCTTGGCTTCTGTCCCAGATACGCAGTATTTT.

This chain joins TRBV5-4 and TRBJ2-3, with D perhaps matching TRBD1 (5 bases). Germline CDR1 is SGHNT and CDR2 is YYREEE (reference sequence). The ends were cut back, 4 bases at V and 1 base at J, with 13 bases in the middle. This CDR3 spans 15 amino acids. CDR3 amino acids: CASSPDLGGTDTQYF. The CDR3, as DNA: TGTGCCAGCAGCCCGGACCTAGGGGGCACAGATACGCAGTATTTT.

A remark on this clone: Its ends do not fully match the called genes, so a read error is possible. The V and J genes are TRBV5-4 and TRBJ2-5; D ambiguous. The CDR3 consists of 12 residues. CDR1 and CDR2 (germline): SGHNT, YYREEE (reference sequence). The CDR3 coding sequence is TGTGCCAGCACCTTGACTGGGGAGACCCAGTACTTC. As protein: CASTLTGETQYF.

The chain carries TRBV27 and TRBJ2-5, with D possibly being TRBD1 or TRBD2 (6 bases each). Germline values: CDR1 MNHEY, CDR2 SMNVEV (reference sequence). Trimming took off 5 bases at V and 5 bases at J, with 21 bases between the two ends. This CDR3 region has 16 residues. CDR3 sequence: CASSQVLGVGGETQYF. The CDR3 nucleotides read TGTGCCAGCAGTCAAGTTCTAGGGGTAGGGGGGGAGACCCAGTACTTC.

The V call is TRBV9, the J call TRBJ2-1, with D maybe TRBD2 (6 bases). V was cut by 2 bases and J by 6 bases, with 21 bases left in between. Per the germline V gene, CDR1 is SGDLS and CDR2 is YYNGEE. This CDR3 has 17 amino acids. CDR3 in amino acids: CASSVGLARGSANEQFF. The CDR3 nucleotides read TGTGCCAGCAGCGTCGGGCTAGCGAGAGGATCGGCCAATGAGCAGTTCTTC.

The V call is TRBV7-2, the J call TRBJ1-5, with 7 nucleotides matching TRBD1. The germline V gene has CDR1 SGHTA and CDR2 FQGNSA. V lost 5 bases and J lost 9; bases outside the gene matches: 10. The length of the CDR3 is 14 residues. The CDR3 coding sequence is TGTGCCAGCAGCCCCCGGTCAGGGGGGTGGCCCCAGCATTTT. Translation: CASSPRSGGWPQHF.

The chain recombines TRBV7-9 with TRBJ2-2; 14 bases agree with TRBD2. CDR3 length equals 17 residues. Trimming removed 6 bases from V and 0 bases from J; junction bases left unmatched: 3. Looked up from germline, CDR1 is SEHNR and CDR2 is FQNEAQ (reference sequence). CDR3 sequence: CASSGLAGGPNTGELFF. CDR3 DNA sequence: TGTGCCAGCAGTGGACTAGCGGGGGGCCCGAACACCGGGGAGCTGTTTTTT.

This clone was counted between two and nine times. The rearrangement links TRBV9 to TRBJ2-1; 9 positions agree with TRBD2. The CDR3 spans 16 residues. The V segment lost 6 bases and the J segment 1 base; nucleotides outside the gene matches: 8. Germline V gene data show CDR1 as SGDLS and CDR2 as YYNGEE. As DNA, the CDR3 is TGTGCCAGCACCATAGGACTAGCGAGTTCCTACAATGAGCAGTTCTTC. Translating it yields CASTIGLASSYNEQFF.

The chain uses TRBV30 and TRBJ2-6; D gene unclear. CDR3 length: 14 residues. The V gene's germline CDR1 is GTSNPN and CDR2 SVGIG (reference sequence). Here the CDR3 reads CAALKDSGANVLTF. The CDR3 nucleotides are TGTGCAGCTCTTAAGGATTCAGGGGCCAACGTCCTGACTTTC.

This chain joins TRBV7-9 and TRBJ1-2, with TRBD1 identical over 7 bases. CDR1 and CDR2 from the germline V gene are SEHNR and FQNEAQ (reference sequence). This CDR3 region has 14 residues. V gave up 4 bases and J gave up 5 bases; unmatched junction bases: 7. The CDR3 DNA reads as TGTGCCAGCAGCTCCGCGGGACAGATTTATGGCTACACCTTC. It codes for CASSSAGQIYGYTF.